This T cell receptor (beta chain) comes out of a study of T cell responses to AZD1222 COVID-19 vaccine. As for the study in general: Pooled samples include second doses given at about 4 or 12 weeks. Study results and limitations: At baseline, just 5 or 6 AZD1222 recipients tested seropositive. Spike-specific TCR repertoires showed rising breadth and depth after two AZD1222 doses.

Regarding this clone: The target antigen is unknown.

Clones were read by immunoSEQ multiplex PCR, and TCRdb kept only the in-frame ones, dropping some. In the table there are 200,000 or so clones, 70% to 90% of which are singletons. J was trimmed by 6 bases and V by 5 bases; bases with no gene match: 6. This CDR3 region has 13 residues. Germline CDR1 LNHDA, CDR2 SQIVND (reference sequence). V gene TRBV19 combines with J gene TRBJ1-2; TRBD1 matches 7 bases. This receptor was identified in an adult in good health. The input for sequencing was peripheral blood, taken on day 0 of AZD1222 vaccination. CDR3 sequence: CASSETGSHGYTF. CDR3 sequence (DNA): TGTGCCAGTAGTGAGACAGGGAGCCATGGCTACACCTTC.